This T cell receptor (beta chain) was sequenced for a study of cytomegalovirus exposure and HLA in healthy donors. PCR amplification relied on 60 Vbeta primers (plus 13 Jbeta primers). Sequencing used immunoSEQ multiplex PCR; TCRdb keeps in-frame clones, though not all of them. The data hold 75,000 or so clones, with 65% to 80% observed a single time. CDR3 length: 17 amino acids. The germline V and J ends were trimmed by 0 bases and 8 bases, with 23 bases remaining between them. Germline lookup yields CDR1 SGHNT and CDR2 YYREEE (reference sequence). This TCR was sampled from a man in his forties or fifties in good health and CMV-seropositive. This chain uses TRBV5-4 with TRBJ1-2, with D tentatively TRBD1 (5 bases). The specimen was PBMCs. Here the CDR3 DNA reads TGTGCCAGCAGCTTGGTTGATCCGCTCCACACGCAGGGAGGCTACACCTTC. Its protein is CASSLVDPLHTQGGYTF.